Listed below are T cell receptor beta chains from one sample, sequenced in a study of cytomegalovirus exposure and HLA in healthy donors. Repertoires were generated with immunoSEQ multiplex PCR, while TCRdb's copy carries only in-frame clones and drops some. The data show approximately 150,000 clones, approximately 80% seen once. The material sequenced was PBMCs. These receptors all stem from a middle-aged woman in good health and CMV-seronegative. Each CDR3 is given with its conserved first and last residue. The D gene is left open where the match is weak. Clone sizes are given selectively: once, few, many, or a class where the clone is expanded.

D gene	clone size	J gene	V gene	CDR3 protein	CDR3 DNA
NA	NA	TRBJ1-1	TRBV11-2	CASSLAGRGNTEAFF	TGTGCCAGCAGCTTAGCCGGTAGGGGAAACACTGAAGCTTTCTTT
NA	few	TRBJ2-5	TRBV14	CASSQRPDSLSPRGETQYF	TGTGCCAGCAGCCAAAGGCCAGACAGCTTGTCCCCAAGGGGAGAGACCCAGTACTTC
NA	NA	TRBJ1-6	TRBV6-5	CASQGQNSPLHF	TGTGCCAGCCAAGGACAAAATTCACCCCTCCACTTT
NA	few	TRBJ1-2	TRBV23-1	CAGPPRVQGYTF	TGCGCCGGACCGCCCAGGGTTCAGGGCTACACCTTC
TRBD1	once	TRBJ1-4	TRBV2	CASIEIGGSNEKLFF	TGTGCCAGCATTGAAATAGGGGGCAGTAATGAAAAACTGTTTTTT
TRBD2	few	TRBJ2-1	TRBV7-7	CASSSSPAGGNEQFF	TGTGCCAGCAGCTCCTCTCCAGCGGGGGGCAATGAGCAGTTCTTC
NA	once	TRBJ2-2	TRBV4-2	CASSPWDSGTGELFF	TGTGCCAGCAGCCCGTGGGACTCGGGCACCGGGGAGCTGTTTTTT
TRBD1	NA	TRBJ2-1	TRBV7-2	CASSYGQGTYNEQFF	TGTGCCAGCAGCTACGGACAGGGGACCTACAATGAGCAGTTCTTC
NA	few	TRBJ1-5	TRBV30	CAWSVQGNQPQHF	TGTGCCTGGAGTGTACAGGGCAATCAGCCCCAGCATTTT
NA	NA	TRBJ1-5	TRBV19	CASSLQGNQPQHF	TGTGCCAGTAGTCTGCAGGGTAACCAGCCCCAGCATTTT
TRBD1	NA	TRBJ1-6	TRBV5-1	CASRSGQGNSPLHF	TGCGCCAGCAGGTCGGGACAGGGTAATTCACCCCTCCACTTT
NA	NA	TRBJ2-1	TRBV27	CASSQEFYNEQFF	TGTGCCAGCAGTCAGGAATTCTACAATGAGCAGTTCTTC
NA	NA	TRBJ1-2	TRBV7-2	CASSLGRGSYGYTF	TGTGCCAGCAGCTTAGGTCGGGGGAGCTATGGCTACACCTTC
TRBD1	NA	TRBJ2-3	TRBV5-6	CASSEGQITDTQYF	TGTGCCAGCAGCGAGGGACAGATTACAGATACGCAGTATTTT
NA	once	TRBJ1-2	TRBV15	CATTADPTGYGYTF	TGTGCCACCACGGCCGACCCGACGGGCTATGGCTACACCTTC
TRBD2	once	TRBJ2-5	TRBV5-6	CASSSGLAGRRTQYF	TGTGCCAGCAGCTCGGGACTAGCGGGCCGAAGGACCCAGTACTTC
NA	NA	TRBJ1-5	TRBV7-8	CASSLAGGEGDQPQHF	TGTGCCAGCAGCTTAGCTGGGGGCGAGGGCGATCAGCCCCAGCATTTT
NA	NA	TRBJ2-7	TRBV6-5	CASSGGYEQYF	TGTGCCAGCAGTGGAGGGTACGAGCAGTACTTC
NA	NA	TRBJ2-7	TRBV28	CASSLSDYEQYF	TGTGCCAGCAGCCTTAGTGACTACGAGCAGTACTTC
NA	NA	TRBJ2-7	TRBV28	CASSLGTVFYEQYF	TGTGCCAGCAGTCTAGGGACTGTCTTTTACGAGCAGTACTTC
NA	few	TRBJ2-7	TRBV11-2	CASSLVSAFDEQYF	TGTGCCAGCAGCTTAGTGTCTGCGTTTGACGAGCAGTACTTC
NA	NA	TRBJ1-4	TRBV9	CASSVTPEAEKLFF	TGTGCCAGCAGCGTAACCCCGGAGGCAGAAAAACTGTTTTTT
NA	NA	TRBJ2-1	TRBV4-3	CASSQQRNEQFF	TGCGCCAGCAGCCAACAGCGGAATGAGCAGTTCTTC
TRBD1	few	TRBJ1-6	TRBV28	CASSSTGNNSPLHF	TGTGCCAGCAGTTCGACAGGGAATAATTCACCCCTCCACTTT
NA	NA	TRBJ2-7	TRBV25-1	CASSDPQQGYEQYF	TGTGCCAGCAGTGACCCCCAACAGGGCTACGAGCAGTACTTC
TRBD1	NA	TRBJ2-1	TRBV5-4	CASSLDRGRGNEQFF	TGTGCCAGCAGCTTAGACAGGGGGCGAGGAAATGAGCAGTTCTTC
TRBD1	NA	TRBJ2-7	TRBV28	CASSIGAGTGVYEQYF	TGTGCCAGCAGTATAGGGGCCGGGACAGGGGTATACGAGCAGTACTTC